The clone carrying this T cell receptor (beta chain) was observed once. The table came from immunoSEQ multiplex PCR; TCRdb's copy has only in-frame clones and leaves some out. The sample lists 50,000 to 75,000 clones, around 83% occurring once. Trimming at V came to 3 bases and at J to 3 bases, leaving 9 bases not matched to a gene. Germline V gene lookup returns CDR1 SGDLS and CDR2 YYNGEE. CDR3 size: 17 residues. The sample comes from a study of OX40 agonist ivuxolimab in advanced cancers. At the level of the study: Of the patients, three showed partial responses, one with hepatocellular carcinoma and two with cutaneous melanoma.

On cycle 4 day 1 and cycle 7 day 1, as well as at baseline, blood was sampled. The J gene is TRBJ2-7, the V gene TRBV9; TRBD2 matches at 13 bases. The sequenced sample was CD4+ or CD8+ T cells sorted from blood, obtained in a trial of the OX40 agonist ivuxolimab. This sequence originates from an adult with an advanced solid tumor such as melanoma, head and neck, liver or kidney cancer. Here the CDR3 DNA reads TGTGCCAGCAGCGCGAGGGTGGGGACTAGCGGGGTCTACGAGCAGTACTTC. It codes for CASSARVGTSGVYEQYF.